The source of this T cell receptor (beta chain) is a study of cytomegalovirus exposure and HLA in healthy donors. Study-wide results and limits: Three CMV-associated chains were confirmed in vitro to be specific for CMV antigens.

TCRdb's table, derived via immunoSEQ multiplex PCR, lists solely in-frame clones and lacks some. The sample includes about 97,000 clones, roughly 94% of them seen just once. For this clone: As yet, its antigen is unknown.

The specimen sequenced was PBMCs. The sequence came from a woman under 30 in good health and CMV-seronegative.

The CDR3 spells CATRRGRGALDEQFF. The CDR3 region has the DNA TGTGCCACCCGTAGGGGCCGAGGCGCCCTGGATGAGCAGTTCTTC. J is TRBJ2-1 and V is TRBV27, with a tentative D call TRBD1 (5 bases). CDR1 and CDR2 from the germline V gene are MNHEY and SMNVEV (reference sequence). The CDR3 consists of 15 residues. Deletions cut 10 bases from V and 8 bases from J, with 24 bases between.